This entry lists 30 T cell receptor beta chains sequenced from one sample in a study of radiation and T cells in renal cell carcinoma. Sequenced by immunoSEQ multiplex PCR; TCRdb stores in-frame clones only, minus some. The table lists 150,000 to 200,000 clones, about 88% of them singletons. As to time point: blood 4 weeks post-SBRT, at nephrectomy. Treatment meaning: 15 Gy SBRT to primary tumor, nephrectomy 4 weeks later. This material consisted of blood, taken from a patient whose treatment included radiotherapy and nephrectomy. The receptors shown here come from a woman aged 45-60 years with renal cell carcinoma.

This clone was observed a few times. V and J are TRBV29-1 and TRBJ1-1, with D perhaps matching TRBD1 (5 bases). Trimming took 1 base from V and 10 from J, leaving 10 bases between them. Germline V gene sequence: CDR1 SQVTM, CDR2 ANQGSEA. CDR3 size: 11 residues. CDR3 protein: CSVEGDLGAFF. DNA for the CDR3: TGCAGCGTTGAAGGGGACCTAGGAGCTTTCTTT.

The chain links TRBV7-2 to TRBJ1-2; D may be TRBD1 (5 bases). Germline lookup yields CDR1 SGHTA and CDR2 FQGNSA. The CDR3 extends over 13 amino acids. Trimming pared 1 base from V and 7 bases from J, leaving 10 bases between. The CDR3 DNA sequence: TGTGCCAGCAGCTTAGTTGGGGGTTTTGGCTACACCTTC. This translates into CASSLVGGFGYTF.

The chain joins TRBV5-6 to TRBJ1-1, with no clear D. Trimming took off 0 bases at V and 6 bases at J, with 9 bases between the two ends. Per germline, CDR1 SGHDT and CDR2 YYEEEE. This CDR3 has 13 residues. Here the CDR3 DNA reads TGTGCCAGCAGCTTGGTTAGGGTTCCTGAAGCTTTCTTT. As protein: CASSLVRVPEAFF. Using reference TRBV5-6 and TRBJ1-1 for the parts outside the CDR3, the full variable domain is DAGVTQSPTHLIKTRGQQVTLRCSPKSGHDTVSWYQQALGQGPQFIFQYYEEEERQRGNFPDRFSGHQFPNYSSELNVNALLLGDSALYLCASSLVRVPEAFFGQGTRLTVV.

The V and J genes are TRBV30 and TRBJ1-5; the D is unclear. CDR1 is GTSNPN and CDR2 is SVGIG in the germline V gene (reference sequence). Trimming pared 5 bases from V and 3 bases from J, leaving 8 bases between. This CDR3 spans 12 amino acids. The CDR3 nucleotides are TGTGCCTGGGGCGGGCACAATCAGCCCCAGCATTTT. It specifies CAWGGHNQPQHF.

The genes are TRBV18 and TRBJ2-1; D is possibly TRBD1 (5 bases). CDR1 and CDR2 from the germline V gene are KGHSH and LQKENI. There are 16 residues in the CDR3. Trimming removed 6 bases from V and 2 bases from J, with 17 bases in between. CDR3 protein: CASSTRATEAYNEQFF. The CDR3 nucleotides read TGTGCCAGCTCCACCAGGGCCACAGAAGCCTACAATGAGCAGTTCTTC.

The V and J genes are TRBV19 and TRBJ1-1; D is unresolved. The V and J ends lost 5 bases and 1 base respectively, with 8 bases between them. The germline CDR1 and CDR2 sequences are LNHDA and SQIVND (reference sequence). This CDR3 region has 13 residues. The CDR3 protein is CASSLGENTEAFF. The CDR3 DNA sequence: TGTGCCAGTAGTTTAGGAGAGAACACTGAAGCTTTCTTT.

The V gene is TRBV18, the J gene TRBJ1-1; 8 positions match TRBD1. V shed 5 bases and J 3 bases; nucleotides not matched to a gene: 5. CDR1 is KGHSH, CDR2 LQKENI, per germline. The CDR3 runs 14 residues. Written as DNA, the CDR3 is TGTGCCAGCTCAAGGGACAGGTTGGACACTGAAGCTTTCTTT. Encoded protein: CASSRDRLDTEAFF.

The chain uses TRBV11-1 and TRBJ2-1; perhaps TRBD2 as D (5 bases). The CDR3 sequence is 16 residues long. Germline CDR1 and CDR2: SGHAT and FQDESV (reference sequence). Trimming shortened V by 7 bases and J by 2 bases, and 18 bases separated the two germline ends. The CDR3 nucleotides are TGTGCCAGCAAAGGAATGTCGGGGATTCCCTACAATGAGCAGTTCTTC. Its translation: CASKGMSGIPYNEQFF.

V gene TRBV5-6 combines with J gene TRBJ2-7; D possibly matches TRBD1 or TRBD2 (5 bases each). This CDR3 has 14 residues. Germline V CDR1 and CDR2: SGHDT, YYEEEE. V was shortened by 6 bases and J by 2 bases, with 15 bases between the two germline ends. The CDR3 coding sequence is TGTGCCAGCACCCCAACAGGACTTGCCTACGAGCAGTACTTC. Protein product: CASTPTGLAYEQYF. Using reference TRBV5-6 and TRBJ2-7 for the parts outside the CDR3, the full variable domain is DAGVTQSPTHLIKTRGQQVTLRCSPKSGHDTVSWYQQALGQGPQFIFQYYEEEERQRGNFPDRFSGHQFPNYSSELNVNALLLGDSALYLCASTPTGLAYEQYFGPGTRLTVT.

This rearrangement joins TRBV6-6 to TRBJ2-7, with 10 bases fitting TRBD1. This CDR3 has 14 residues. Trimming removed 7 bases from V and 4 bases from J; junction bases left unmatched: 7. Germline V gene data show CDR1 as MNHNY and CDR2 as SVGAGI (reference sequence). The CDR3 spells CASNGRDRGYEQYF. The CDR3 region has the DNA TGTGCCAGCAACGGGAGGGACAGGGGTTACGAGCAGTACTTC.

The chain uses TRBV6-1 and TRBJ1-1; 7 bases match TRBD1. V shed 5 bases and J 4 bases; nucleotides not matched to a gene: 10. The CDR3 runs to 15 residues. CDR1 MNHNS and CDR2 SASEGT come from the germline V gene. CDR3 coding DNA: TGTGCCAGCAGTCAACTAAGACAGGGCGGCACTGAAGCTTTCTTT. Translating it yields CASSQLRQGGTEAFF.

CDR3 region: CASSYPWGQSNQPQHF. The CDR3 nucleotides are TGTGCCAGCAGTTACCCCTGGGGCCAGAGCAATCAGCCCCAGCATTTT. The gene calls are TRBV6-6 and TRBJ1-5; D is possibly TRBD1 (5 bases). V was trimmed by 2 bases and J by 1 base, leaving 12 bases between them. The CDR3 sequence is 16 residues long. CDR1 MNHNY and CDR2 SVGAGI come from the germline V gene (reference sequence).

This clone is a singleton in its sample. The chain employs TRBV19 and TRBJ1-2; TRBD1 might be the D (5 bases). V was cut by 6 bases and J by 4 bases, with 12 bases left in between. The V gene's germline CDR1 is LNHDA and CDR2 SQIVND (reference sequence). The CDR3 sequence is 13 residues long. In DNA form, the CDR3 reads TGTGCCAGTAGCAATCAGGGACCCTATGGCTACACCTTC. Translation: CASSNQGPYGYTF.

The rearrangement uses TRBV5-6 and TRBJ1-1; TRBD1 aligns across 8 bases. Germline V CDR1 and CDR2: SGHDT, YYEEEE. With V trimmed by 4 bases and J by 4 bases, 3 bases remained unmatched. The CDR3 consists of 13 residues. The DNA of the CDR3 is TGTGCCAGCAGCCAAACAGGGGGCACTGAAGCTTTCTTT. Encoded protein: CASSQTGGTEAFF.

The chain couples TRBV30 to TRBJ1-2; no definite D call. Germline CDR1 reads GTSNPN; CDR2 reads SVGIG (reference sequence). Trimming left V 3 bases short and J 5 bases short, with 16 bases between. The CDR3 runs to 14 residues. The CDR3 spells CAWSRLNDQYGYTF. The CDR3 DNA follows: TGTGCCTGGAGCCGTCTTAACGACCAGTATGGCTACACCTTC.

The CDR3 DNA sequence: TGTGCCAGCAGTTACGACGGGACAGGCGGCGAGGCTTTCTTT. It is translated as CASSYDGTGGEAFF. This chain links TRBV6-5 with TRBJ1-1; 8 bases match TRBD1. V trimming: 2 bases; J trimming: 11 bases; junction bases outside the gene matches: 10. This CDR3 spans 14 amino acids. Germline loops: CDR1 MNHEY, CDR2 SVGAGI.

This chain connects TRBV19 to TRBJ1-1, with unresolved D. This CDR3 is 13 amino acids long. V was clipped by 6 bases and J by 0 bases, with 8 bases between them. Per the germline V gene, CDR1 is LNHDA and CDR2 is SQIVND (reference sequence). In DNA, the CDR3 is TGTGCCAGTAGCCGAGAGATGAACACTGAAGCTTTCTTT. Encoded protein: CASSREMNTEAFF.

The chain's CDR3 is CASSWTANNQPQHF. In nucleotides, the CDR3 is TGTGCCAGCAGTTGGACCGCTAACAATCAGCCCCAGCATTTT. The chain has TRBV6-1 and TRBJ1-5, with D unclear. From germline, CDR1 is MNHNS and CDR2 SASEGT. V lost 5 bases and J lost 3, with 11 bases in between. The CDR3 is made up of 14 amino acids.

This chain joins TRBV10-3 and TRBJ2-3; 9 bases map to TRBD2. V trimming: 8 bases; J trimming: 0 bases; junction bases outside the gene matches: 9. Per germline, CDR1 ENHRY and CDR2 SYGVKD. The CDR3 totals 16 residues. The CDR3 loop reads CAISSSGAISTDTQYF. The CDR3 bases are TGTGCCATCTCCTCTAGCGGGGCTATCAGCACAGATACGCAGTATTTT.

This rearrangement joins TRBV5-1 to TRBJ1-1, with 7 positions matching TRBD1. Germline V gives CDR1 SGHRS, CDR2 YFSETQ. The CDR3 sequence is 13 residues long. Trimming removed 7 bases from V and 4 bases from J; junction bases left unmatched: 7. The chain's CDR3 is CASSEQGGTEAFF. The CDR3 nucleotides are TGCGCCAGCTCCGAGCAGGGGGGCACTGAAGCTTTCTTT.

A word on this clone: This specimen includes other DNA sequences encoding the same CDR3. CDR3 nucleotide sequence: TGTGCCAGCAGCTTAGGCACAGAGAATGAAAAACTGTTTTTT. Translation gives CASSLGTENEKLFF. The rearrangement joins TRBV7-9 to TRBJ1-4; D is undetermined. The CDR3 spans 14 residues. V was trimmed by 1 base and J by 5 bases, leaving 8 bases between them. Germline lookup yields CDR1 SEHNR and CDR2 FQNEAQ (reference sequence). Complete variable domain (other parts from reference TRBV7-9 and TRBJ1-4): DTGVSQNPRHKITKRGQNVTFRCDPISEHNRLYWYRQTLGQGPEFLTYFQNEAQLEKSRLLSDRFSAERPKGSFSTLEIQRTEQGDSAMYLCASSLGTENEKLFFGSGTQLSVL.

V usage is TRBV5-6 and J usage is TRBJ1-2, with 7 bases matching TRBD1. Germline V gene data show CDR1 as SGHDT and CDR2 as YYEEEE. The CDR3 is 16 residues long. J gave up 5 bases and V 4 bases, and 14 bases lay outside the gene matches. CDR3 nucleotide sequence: TGTGCCAGCAGCCCACTAGACAGGGCCGATTTATATGGCTACACCTTC. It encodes CASSPLDRADLYGYTF.

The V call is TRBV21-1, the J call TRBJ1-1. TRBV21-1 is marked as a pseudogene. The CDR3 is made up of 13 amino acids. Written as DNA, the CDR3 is TGTGCCAGCAGCAAAGTAGGTAGCCGTGAAGCTTTCTTT. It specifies CASSKVGSREAFF.

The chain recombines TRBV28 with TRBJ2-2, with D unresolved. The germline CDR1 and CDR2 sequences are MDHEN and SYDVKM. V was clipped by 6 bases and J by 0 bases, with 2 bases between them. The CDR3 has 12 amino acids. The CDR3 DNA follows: TGTGCCAGCAGGACGAACACCGGGGAGCTGTTTTTT. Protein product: CASRTNTGELFF. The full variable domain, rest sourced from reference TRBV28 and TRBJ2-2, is DVKVTQSSRYLVKRTGEKVFLECVQDMDHENMFWYRQDPGLGLRLIYFSYDVKMKEKGDIPEGYSVSREKKERFSLILESASTNQTSMYLCASRTNTGELFFGEGSRLTVL.

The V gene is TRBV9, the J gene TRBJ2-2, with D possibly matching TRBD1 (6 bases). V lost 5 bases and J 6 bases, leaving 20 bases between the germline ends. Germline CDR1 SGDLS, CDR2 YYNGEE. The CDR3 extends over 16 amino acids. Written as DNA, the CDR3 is TGTGCCAGCAGTTTCAACAGGGTCGGAATAGCCGGGGAGCTGTTTTTT. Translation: CASSFNRVGIAGELFF.

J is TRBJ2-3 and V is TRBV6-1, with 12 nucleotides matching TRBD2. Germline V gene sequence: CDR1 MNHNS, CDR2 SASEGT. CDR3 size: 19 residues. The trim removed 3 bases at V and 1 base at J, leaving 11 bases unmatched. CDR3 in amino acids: CASSDTWGASGGGTDTQYF. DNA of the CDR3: TGTGCCAGCAGTGATACCTGGGGAGCTAGCGGGGGGGGCACAGATACGCAGTATTTT.

This CDR3 reads CAWSRRPGTDTQYF. DNA of the CDR3: TGTGCCTGGAGTAGACGACCCGGCACAGATACGCAGTATTTT. The chain links TRBV30 to TRBJ2-3, with unresolved D. The germline V gene has CDR1 GTSNPN and CDR2 SVGIG (reference sequence). The CDR3 totals 14 residues. Trimming took off 2 bases at V and 1 base at J, with 10 bases between the two ends.

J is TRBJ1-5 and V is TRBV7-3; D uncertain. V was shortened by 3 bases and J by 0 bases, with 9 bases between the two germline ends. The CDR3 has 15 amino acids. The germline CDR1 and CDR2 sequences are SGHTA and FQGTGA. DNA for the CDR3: TGTGCCAGCAGCTTCGGGCCAAATAGCAATCAGCCCCAGCATTTT. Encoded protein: CASSFGPNSNQPQHF.

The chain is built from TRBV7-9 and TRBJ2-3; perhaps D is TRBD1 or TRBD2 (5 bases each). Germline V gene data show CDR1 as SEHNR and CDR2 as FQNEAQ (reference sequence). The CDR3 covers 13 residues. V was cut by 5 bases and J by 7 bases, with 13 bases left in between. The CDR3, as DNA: TGTGCCAGCAGCACGGACGGGGCTAATACGCAGTATTTT. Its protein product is CASSTDGANTQYF. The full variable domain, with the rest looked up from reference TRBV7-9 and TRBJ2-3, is DTGVSQNPRHKITKRGQNVTFRCDPISEHNRLYWYRQTLGQGPEFLTYFQNEAQLEKSRLLSDRFSAERPKGSFSTLEIQRTEQGDSAMYLCASSTDGANTQYFGPGTRLTVL.

The CDR3 loop is CASSVAGQTEAFF. The CDR3 nucleotides read TGTGCCAGCAGCGTAGCAGGACAGACTGAAGCTTTCTTT. The gene calls are TRBV9 and TRBJ1-1; maybe TRBD1 (6 bases). CDR3 length: 13 residues. V dropped 0 bases and J dropped 5 bases, with 8 bases sitting between them. Germline V gene lookup returns CDR1 SGDLS and CDR2 YYNGEE.